This T cell receptor beta chain is drawn from a study of CD8 T cells in Susac syndrome. After extraction with the RNeasy kit, about 0.5 to 1 ug of the RNA was reverse transcribed using random hexamers. By means of immunoSEQ multiplex PCR, TCR beta CDR3 spanning 54 Vbeta and 13 Jbeta underwent amplification. MiXCR was run by TCRdb on the immunoSEQ multiplex PCR reads, yielding one entry per CDR3 protein. The table shows 150,000 or so distinct CDR3 sequences, with less than 95% occurring only once. CD8+ and CD4+ T cells from blood underwent TCR beta sequencing, which was carried out in a high-throughput format. The multiple sclerosis controls, all treatment-naive patients, had relapsing-remitting disease that was stable or active. TEMRA cells were FACS-enriched, unlike CD8+ and CD4+ T cells, which were negatively isolated. The CDR3 is 15 residues long. Germline V gene lookup returns CDR1 MRHNA and CDR2 SNTAGT. The trim removed 0 bases at V and 2 bases at J, leaving 3 bases unmatched.

This clonotype was sampled from a human donor with multiple sclerosis. Specimen: CD4+ T cells from PBMCs. The J gene is TRBJ1-1, the V gene TRBV6-4; 7 nucleotides agree with TRBD1. The CDR3 is CASSDSTGTNTEAFF. CDR3 DNA: TGTGCCAGCAGTGACTCGACAGGGACAAACACTGAAGCTTTCTTT.